Each of the 9 T cell receptor beta chains below was sequenced from the same sample in a study of long-term antiretroviral therapy in people with HIV. A v3.0 immunoSEQ assay was performed at survey level. Repertoires were generated with immunoSEQ multiplex PCR, while TCRdb's copy carries only in-frame clones and drops some. The sample lists around 40,000 clones, approximately 94% occurring once. This sample comprised unsorted PBMCs, obtained 4.1 years after starting antiretroviral therapy. The receptors originated from a woman aged 45-65 years with HIV.

The rearrangement links TRBV5-6 to TRBJ1-3; the D gene is possibly TRBD1 (5 bases). V was cut by 0 bases and J by 1 base, with 11 bases left in between. The CDR3 is made up of 16 amino acids. CDR1 is SGHDT and CDR2 is YYEEEE in the germline V gene. The CDR3 coding sequence is TGTGCCAGCAGCTTGGTAGCGGGGACTTCTGGAAACACCATATATTTT. Translated: CASSLVAGTSGNTIYF.

This clone appeared a few times. This chain links TRBV7-6 with TRBJ2-1, with D uncertain. The CDR3 covers 13 residues. Germline V CDR1 and CDR2: SGHVS, FNYEAQ. Trimming left V 1 base short and J 5 bases short, with 6 bases between. CDR3 region: CASSLGRDNEQFF. The CDR3 DNA follows: TGTGCCAGCAGCTTAGGACGGGACAATGAGCAGTTCTTC. Drawing the rest from reference TRBV7-6 and TRBJ2-1, the complete variable domain is GAGVSQSPRYKVTKRGQDVALRCDPISGHVSLYWYRQALGQGPEFLTYFNYEAQQDKSGLPNDRFSAERPEGSISTLTIQRTEQRDSAMYRCASSLGRDNEQFFGPGTRLTVL.

The chain carries TRBV7-2 and TRBJ1-1, with D tentatively TRBD1 (6 bases). Germline loops: CDR1 SGHTA, CDR2 FQGNSA. Trimming left V 5 bases short and J 4 bases short, with 14 bases between. The CDR3 runs 14 residues. For the CDR3, the DNA is TGTGCCAGCAGCCGAACAGGGATCCCCACTGAAGCTTTCTTT. Translated, it gives CASSRTGIPTEAFF.

The rearrangement joins TRBV19 to TRBJ1-4; 9 bases map to TRBD1. The CDR3 has 13 amino acids. Per germline, CDR1 LNHDA and CDR2 SQIVND (reference sequence). Trimming took 8 bases from V and 5 from J; bases not matched to a gene: 3. The CDR3 coding sequence is TGTGCCAGTGCCGGGACAGGGAATGAAAAACTGTTTTTT. Protein sequence: CASAGTGNEKLFF.

V and J are TRBV5-4 and TRBJ2-3; possible D gene TRBD2, 5 bases. CDR1 and CDR2 from the germline V gene are SGHNT and YYREEE (reference sequence). Trimming took off 2 bases at V and 4 bases at J, with 8 bases between the two ends. The CDR3 is made up of 13 amino acids. The CDR3: CASSFLSADTQYF. In DNA form, the CDR3 reads TGTGCCAGCAGCTTCCTTAGCGCAGATACGCAGTATTTT.

The chain couples TRBV2 to TRBJ1-1; D gene uncertain. Germline lookup yields CDR1 SNHLY and CDR2 FYNNEI. V lost 10 bases to trimming and J lost 1 base, with 13 bases between them. The CDR3 has 13 amino acids. CDR3 in DNA: TGTGCCACCGAGGTGCAACAGAACACTGAAGCTTTCTTT. Its translation is CATEVQQNTEAFF.

V is TRBV19 and J is TRBJ2-3, with 8 bases matching TRBD2. Germline loops: CDR1 LNHDA, CDR2 SQIVND (reference sequence). This CDR3 comprises 16 residues. V shed 5 bases and J 0 bases; nucleotides not matched to a gene: 7. CDR3 amino acids: CASSVRAGVSTDTQYF. The CDR3 DNA sequence: TGTGCCAGTAGTGTACGAGCGGGGGTGAGCACAGATACGCAGTATTTT. The full variable domain, completed using reference TRBV19 and TRBJ2-3, is DGGITQSPKYLFRKEGQNVTLSCEQNLNHDAMYWYRQDPGQGLRLIYYSQIVNDFQKGDIAEGYSVSREKKESFPLTVTSAQKNPTAFYLCASSVRAGVSTDTQYFGPGTRLTVL.

This chain links TRBV2 with TRBJ2-2; TRBD2 matches at 12 bases. CDR3 length equals 17 residues. Germline values: CDR1 SNHLY, CDR2 FYNNEI. V lost 1 base to trimming and J lost 6 bases; unmatched junction nucleotides: 6. In nucleotides, the CDR3 is TGTGCCAGCAGTGAAGAAGGCCTAGCGGGGGGGCCCGGGGAGCTGTTTTTT. It yields the protein CASSEEGLAGGPGELFF.

The chain carries TRBV7-9 and TRBJ2-1; 14 bases match TRBD2. V was pared by 5 bases and J by 3 bases, with 3 bases of the junction left unmatched. The CDR3 runs to 16 residues. Germline V CDR1 and CDR2: SEHNR, FQNEAQ (reference sequence). Here the CDR3 reads CASSGTSGGDYNEQFF. CDR3 coding DNA: TGTGCCAGCAGCGGGACTAGCGGGGGAGACTACAATGAGCAGTTCTTC.